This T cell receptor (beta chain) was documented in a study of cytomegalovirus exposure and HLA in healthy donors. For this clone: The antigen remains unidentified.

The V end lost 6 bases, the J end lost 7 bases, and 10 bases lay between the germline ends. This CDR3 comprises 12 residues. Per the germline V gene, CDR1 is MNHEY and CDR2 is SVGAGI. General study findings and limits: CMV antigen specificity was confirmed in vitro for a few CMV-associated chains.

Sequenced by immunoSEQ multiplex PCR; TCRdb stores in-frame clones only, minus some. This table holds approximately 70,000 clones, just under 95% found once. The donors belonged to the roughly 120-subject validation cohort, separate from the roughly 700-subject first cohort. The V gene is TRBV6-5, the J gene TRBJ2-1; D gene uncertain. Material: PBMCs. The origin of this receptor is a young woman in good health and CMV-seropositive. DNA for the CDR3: TGTGCCAGCAGAAGTTTGAGGAATGAGCAGTTCTTC. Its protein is CASRSLRNEQFF.